A single sample gave rise to the 30 T cell receptor beta chains below, sequenced in a study of vaccination effects on CD4 cells after COVID-19. Which antigens these TCRs recognize remains unknown. The protocol was immunoSEQ multiplex PCR, while the TCRdb copy is restricted to in-frame clones and leaves out a portion. The sample has about 48,000 clones, approximately 61% seen once. With nine to eleven days of culture completed, CD4+ T cells were isolated. This specimen consisted of CD4+ T cells from PBMCs cultured without peptide, obtained before COVID-19 vaccination. The receptors shown here come from a human donor who received a COVID-19 vaccine.

The V and J genes are TRBV7-6 and TRBJ2-1; 12 nucleotides line up with TRBD1. Germline V gene lookup returns CDR1 SGHVS and CDR2 FNYEAQ. J was trimmed by 7 bases and V by 4 bases; bases with no gene match: 8. The CDR3 consists of 16 residues. The CDR3 reads CASSSFRDRGPNEQFF. DNA for the CDR3: TGTGCCAGCAGCTCCTTCCGGGACAGGGGGCCAAATGAGCAGTTCTTC.

This chain connects TRBV4-1 to TRBJ2-5; D gene ambiguous. The germline V gene has CDR1 MGHRA and CDR2 YSYEKL. The length of the CDR3 is 14 residues. Trimming left V 0 bases short and J 2 bases short, with 7 bases between. The CDR3 is CASSQDWDQETQYF. CDR3 nucleotide sequence: TGCGCCAGCAGCCAAGATTGGGATCAAGAGACCCAGTACTTC.

J is TRBJ1-2 and V is TRBV10-3, with 9 bases matching TRBD1. This CDR3 has 15 residues. The trim removed 3 bases at V and 6 bases at J, leaving 8 bases unmatched. Germline V gives CDR1 ENHRY, CDR2 SYGVKD. Written as DNA, the CDR3 is TGTGCCATCAGTGAACGGGGGGACAGGGAGGATGGCTACACCTTC. Amino acids: CAISERGDREDGYTF.

This chain links TRBV5-1 with TRBJ2-7; 9 bases map to TRBD2. Trimming at V came to 4 bases and at J to 1 base, leaving 9 bases not matched to a gene. In germline, CDR1 is SGHRS, CDR2 YFSETQ. The CDR3 consists of 16 residues. CDR3 nucleotide sequence: TGCGCCAGCAGCCCCCGCGGGGGGGGTAGATCCTACGAGCAGTACTTC. It codes for CASSPRGGGRSYEQYF.

The J gene is TRBJ1-1, the V gene TRBV5-8; D unresolved. CDR3 length: 11 amino acids. Germline V gives CDR1 SGHTS, CDR2 YDEGEE. V shed 3 bases and J shed 7 bases, with 7 bases lying between them. The CDR3 DNA follows: TGTGCCAGCAGCTCGGGCTATGAAGCTTTCTTT. Amino acid sequence: CASSSGYEAFF. Filled out from reference TRBV5-8 and TRBJ1-1, the complete variable domain reads EAGVTQSPTHLIKTRGQQATLRCSPISGHTSVYWYQQALGLGLQFLLWYDEGEERNRGNFPPRFSGRQFPNYSSELNVNALELEDSALYLCASSSGYEAFFGQGTRLTVV.

This chain's CDR3 is CASSSRDRGPDTQYF. The CDR3, as DNA: TGTGCCAGCAGTTCCAGGGACAGGGGCCCAGATACGCAGTATTTT. The chain combines TRBV6-5 with TRBJ2-3, with 10 bases fitting TRBD1. CDR1 MNHEY and CDR2 SVGAGI come from the germline V gene. Trimming removed 4 bases from V and 4 bases from J; junction bases left unmatched: 5. The CDR3 length is 15 residues.

This sequence joins TRBV9 and TRBJ1-1; D possibly corresponds to TRBD1 (6 bases). The CDR3 extends over 15 amino acids. V was shortened by 7 bases and J by 6 bases, with 22 bases between the two germline ends. Germline V lookup: CDR1 SGDLS, CDR2 YYNGEE. The CDR3 DNA follows: TGTGCCAGCTCAGCGGGGGGGGCCGTATGGGCTGAAGCTTTCTTT. It yields the protein CASSAGGAVWAEAFF.

The chain carries TRBV20-1 and TRBJ2-5; D may be TRBD1 or TRBD2 (5 bases each). Germline V gene lookup returns CDR1 DFQATT and CDR2 SNEGSKA (reference sequence). The CDR3 totals 14 residues. Trimming cost V 6 bases and J 5 bases, with 19 bases left between them. The CDR3 protein is CSASRGLAYETQYF. CDR3 DNA sequence: TGCAGTGCAAGTAGGGGTCTAGCCTACGAGACCCAGTACTTC.

This sequence joins TRBV4-1 and TRBJ2-7, with D maybe TRBD1 (5 bases). The CDR3 is made up of 16 amino acids. The germline CDR1 and CDR2 sequences are MGHRA and YSYEKL. Trimming removed 3 bases at V and 0 bases at J, with 15 bases between. The CDR3, as DNA: TGCGCCAGCAGCCAGAGTGACGCAGGGCGCTCCTACGAGCAGTACTTC. It specifies CASSQSDAGRSYEQYF.

The gene calls are TRBV5-6 and TRBJ2-1, with D hard to call. The V end was cut by 1 base, the J end by 6 bases, with 8 bases between. CDR3 length equals 13 residues. Germline V gene lookup returns CDR1 SGHDT and CDR2 YYEEEE. CDR3 protein: CASSLSLLNEQFF. The CDR3 bases are TGTGCCAGCAGCTTGTCACTCCTCAATGAGCAGTTCTTC.

This clone was observed a single time. The chain recombines TRBV15 with TRBJ1-2; unclear D gene. Trimming removed 5 bases at V and 5 bases at J, with 6 bases between. Germline V gives CDR1 LNHNV, CDR2 YYDKDF (reference sequence). The CDR3 consists of 11 residues. The CDR3 coding sequence is TGTGCCACCAGCGGCGAATATGGCTACACCTTC. Translating it yields CATSGEYGYTF.

The chain combines TRBV2 with TRBJ1-2, with no clear D. The CDR3 runs to 14 residues. The V end lost 2 bases, the J end lost 4 bases, and 11 bases lay between the germline ends. Germline-derived CDR1 and CDR2 are SNHLY and FYNNEI. The CDR3 protein is CASSEIPGVYGYTF. The DNA for the CDR3 is TGTGCCAGCAGTGAAATTCCAGGAGTCTATGGCTACACCTTC.

This clone was picked up a small number of times. V usage is TRBV7-9 and J usage is TRBJ2-1; 8 bases are a match to TRBD2. CDR3 length: 14 residues. Unmatched junction bases numbered 4, after V lost 1 base and J lost 8 bases. The V gene's germline CDR1 is SEHNR and CDR2 FQNEAQ (reference sequence). The CDR3 reads CASSLVRGGDEQFF. DNA for the CDR3: TGTGCCAGCAGCTTAGTCCGGGGGGGGGATGAGCAGTTCTTC.

As to this clone: One end of the junction is discordant with germline, which a read error may explain. This rearrangement joins TRBV7-9 to TRBJ2-1; 9 positions match TRBD1. The CDR3 length is 15 residues. Germline loops: CDR1 SEHNR, CDR2 FQNEAQ (reference sequence). The CDR3 DNA sequence: TGTGCCAGCAGCCCCGGGACAGGGTATTTTAATGGGCAGTTCTTC. Its translation: CASSPGTGYFNGQFF.

DNA of the CDR3: TGCGCCAGCAGCCGAGCGAAGGGGGCGATCAGTGAAAAACTGTTTTTT. Translating it yields CASSRAKGAISEKLFF. The rearrangement uses TRBV4-3 and TRBJ1-4, with TRBD1 matching over 7 bases. The CDR3 runs to 16 residues. Per germline, CDR1 LGHNA and CDR2 YSLEER. V lost 4 bases to trimming and J lost 7 bases; unmatched junction nucleotides: 12.

The chain couples TRBV18 to TRBJ1-2, with a weak D call TRBD1 (6 bases). The CDR3 is 13 residues long. Per the germline V gene, CDR1 is KGHSH and CDR2 is LQKENI. V gave up 6 bases and J gave up 2 bases, with 10 bases separating them. The CDR3 DNA follows: TGTGCCAGCTCCATCGACAGGAACTATGGCTACACCTTC. Residues: CASSIDRNYGYTF.

The gene calls are TRBV27 and TRBJ1-2, with 9 bases fitting TRBD1. Germline loops: CDR1 MNHEY, CDR2 SMNVEV (reference sequence). The V and J ends lost 5 bases and 2 bases, in that order; junction bases with no gene match: 12. The CDR3 covers 17 residues. CDR3 coding DNA: TGTGCCAGCAGTCCGTACCGGGACAGGGAAGGGAACTATGGCTACACCTTC. Amino acids: CASSPYRDREGNYGYTF.

V and J are TRBV5-6 and TRBJ1-1, with D maybe TRBD1 (6 bases). Germline V gene sequence: CDR1 SGHDT, CDR2 YYEEEE. The CDR3 is 18 residues long. V gave up 3 bases and J gave up 2 bases, with 23 bases separating them. The CDR3 nucleotides are TGTGCCAGCAGCTCTATAAGGGGGGGACACAGCGTTAACACTGAAGCTTTCTTT. Protein product: CASSSIRGGHSVNTEAFF. The full variable domain, in which reference TRBV5-6 and TRBJ1-1 provide the parts outside the CDR3, is DAGVTQSPTHLIKTRGQQVTLRCSPKSGHDTVSWYQQALGQGPQFIFQYYEEEERQRGNFPDRFSGHQFPNYSSELNVNALLLGDSALYLCASSSIRGGHSVNTEAFFGQGTRLTVV.

The chain links TRBV3-1 (or the pseudogene TRBV3-2) to TRBJ1-3; no definite D call. CDR1 LGHDT and CDR2 YNNKEL come from the germline V gene (reference sequence). There are 19 residues in the CDR3. Trimming pared 6 bases from V and 0 bases from J, leaving 24 bases between. CDR3 in amino acids: CASSSFLPLDPSSGNTIYF. In DNA, the CDR3 is TGTGCCAGCAGTTCCTTCCTCCCTTTGGACCCGAGCTCTGGAAACACCATATATTTT.

This clone has a single count. The chain has TRBV25-1 and TRBJ1-2, with 10 bases aligning to TRBD1. Germline loops: CDR1 MGHDK, CDR2 SYGVNS. This CDR3 has 15 residues. V lost 5 bases and J lost 4; bases outside the gene matches: 7. In nucleotides, the CDR3 is TGTGCCAGCAGTTCGATGACAGGGGGCGTCTATGGCTACACCTTC. Protein product: CASSSMTGGVYGYTF.

The V and J genes are TRBV18 and TRBJ1-2, with D tentatively TRBD1 (6 bases). The germline gives CDR1 KGHSH, CDR2 LQKENI. Deletions cut 4 bases from V and 5 bases from J, with 14 bases between. CDR3 size: 14 residues. The CDR3 loop reads CASSRGANQYGYTF. As DNA, the CDR3 is TGTGCCAGCTCACGGGGGGCAAATCAGTATGGCTACACCTTC.

The CDR3 spells CASRGPPRGPSYGYTF. CDR3 DNA: TGTGCCAGCAGGGGACCTCCCCGGGGGCCTAGCTATGGCTACACCTTC. V is TRBV6-4 and J is TRBJ1-2; tentative D call: TRBD1 (6 bases). There are 16 residues in the CDR3. V was pared by 6 bases and J by 4 bases, with 21 bases between. Germline lookup yields CDR1 MRHNA and CDR2 SNTAGT.

The J gene is TRBJ1-2, the V gene TRBV11-2; D gene ambiguous. V dropped 4 bases and J dropped 2 bases, with 8 bases sitting between them. Germline V gene lookup returns CDR1 SGHAT and CDR2 FQNNGV. The CDR3 loop spans 13 amino acids. The CDR3 reads CASSWTENYGYTF. CDR3 nucleotide sequence: TGTGCCAGCAGCTGGACGGAGAACTATGGCTACACCTTC.

The chain is built from TRBV5-1 and TRBJ1-4, with a weak D call TRBD1 (6 bases). Trimming stripped 3 bases from V and 8 bases from J, with 17 bases between. Germline V gene lookup returns CDR1 SGHRS and CDR2 YFSETQ. The CDR3 contains 15 residues. The CDR3 here is CASSSTGKVGEKLFF. The CDR3 nucleotides read TGCGCCAGCAGCTCTACAGGGAAGGTGGGCGAAAAACTGTTTTTT.

V and J are TRBV6-5 and TRBJ1-2; 8 bases align to TRBD1. The CDR3 runs to 14 residues. The germline V gene has CDR1 MNHEY and CDR2 SVGAGI. V shed 6 bases and J 4 bases; nucleotides not matched to a gene: 7. The CDR3, as DNA: TGTGCCAGCAGCCGACAGGGGCAAGGCTATGGCTACACCTTC. Its translation: CASSRQGQGYGYTF.

The sample holds one count of this clone. This chain links TRBV3-1 (or the pseudogene TRBV3-2) with TRBJ1-1; D is perhaps TRBD1 (5 bases). Trimming took off 2 bases at V and 2 bases at J, with 9 bases between the two ends. The CDR3 is made up of 14 amino acids. Germline V lookup: CDR1 LGHDT, CDR2 YNNKEL (reference sequence). Here the CDR3 reads CASSQQGFNTEAFF. CDR3 sequence (DNA): TGTGCCAGCAGCCAACAGGGATTTAACACTGAAGCTTTCTTT.

This chain links TRBV18 with TRBJ1-1; maybe TRBD1 (6 bases). Trimming left V 3 bases short and J 4 bases short, with 15 bases between. The germline V gene has CDR1 KGHSH and CDR2 LQKENI. This CDR3 has 15 amino acids. The CDR3 loop reads CASSPGGKGGTEAFF. CDR3 in DNA: TGTGCCAGCTCACCGGGAGGGAAGGGGGGCACTGAAGCTTTCTTT.

DNA of the CDR3: TGTGCCAGCAGCTCGTTTTCCGGGACAGGGGACTCCTACGAGCAGTACTTC. This sequence encodes CASSSFSGTGDSYEQYF. The V call is TRBV11-3, the J call TRBJ2-7, with TRBD1 matching 10 bases. CDR3 length: 17 amino acids. The J segment lost 0 bases and the V segment lost 4 bases, leaving 9 bases of the junction unmatched. Germline V gene data show CDR1 as SGHNT and CDR2 as YENEEA.

This clone was counted a few times. The chain recombines TRBV19 with TRBJ2-2; D might be TRBD1 (6 bases). The germline V gene has CDR1 LNHDA and CDR2 SQIVND (reference sequence). With 2 bases removed from V and 7 bases from J, the gap between germline ends came to 11 bases. This CDR3 contains 14 residues. The DNA of the CDR3 is TGTGCCAGTAGTATATCCCAGGGGAACGGGGAGCTGTTTTTT. Translated: CASSISQGNGELFF.

As concerns this clone: This may be a read error, as it is one base from a much larger clone. Within the sample, other DNA sequences also encode this same CDR3. This chain links TRBV7-8 with TRBJ1-6, with D possibly matching TRBD1 (6 bases). The V and J ends lost 3 bases and 0 bases respectively, with 6 bases between them. The CDR3 has 15 residues. Germline-derived CDR1 and CDR2 are SGHVS and FQNEAQ. The CDR3 DNA sequence: TGTGCCAGCAGCTTGGACAGCTCCTATAATTCACCCCTCCACTTT. Translation gives CASSLDSSYNSPLHF.